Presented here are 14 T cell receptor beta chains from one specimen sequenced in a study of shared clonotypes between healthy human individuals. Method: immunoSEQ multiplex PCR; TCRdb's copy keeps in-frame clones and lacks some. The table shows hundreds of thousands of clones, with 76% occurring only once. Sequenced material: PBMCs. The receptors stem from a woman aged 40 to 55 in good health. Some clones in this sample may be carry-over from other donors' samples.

The CDR3 sequence is CASSLTGNLYEQYF. CDR3 nucleotide sequence: TGTGCCAGTAGTTTAACCGGGAACCTCTACGAGCAGTACTTC. The genes are TRBV19 and TRBJ2-7, with D tentatively TRBD2 (5 bases). The CDR3 is 14 amino acids. Per the germline V gene, CDR1 is LNHDA and CDR2 is SQIVND (reference sequence). The V end lost 5 bases, the J end lost 3 bases, and 14 bases lay between the germline ends.

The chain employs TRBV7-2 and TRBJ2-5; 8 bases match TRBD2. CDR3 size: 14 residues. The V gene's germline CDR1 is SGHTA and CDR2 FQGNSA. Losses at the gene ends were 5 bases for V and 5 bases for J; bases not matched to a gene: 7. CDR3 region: CASSPSRGGETQYF. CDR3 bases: TGTGCCAGCAGCCCCTCTCGGGGGGGGGAGACCCAGTACTTC.

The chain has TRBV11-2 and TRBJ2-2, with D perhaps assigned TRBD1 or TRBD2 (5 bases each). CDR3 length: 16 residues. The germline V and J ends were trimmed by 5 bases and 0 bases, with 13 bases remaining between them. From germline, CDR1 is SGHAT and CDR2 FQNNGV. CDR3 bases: TGTGCCAGCAGCCCCCGGGGCAGAACGAACACCGGGGAGCTGTTTTTT. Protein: CASSPRGRTNTGELFF.

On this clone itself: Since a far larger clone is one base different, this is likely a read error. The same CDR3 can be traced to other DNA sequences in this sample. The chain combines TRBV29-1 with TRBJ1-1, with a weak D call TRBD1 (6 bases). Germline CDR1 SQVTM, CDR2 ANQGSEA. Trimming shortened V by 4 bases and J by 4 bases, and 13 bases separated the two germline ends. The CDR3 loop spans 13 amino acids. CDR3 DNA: TGCAGCGTTGCACAGGGCAGTGGCACTGAAGCTTTCTTT. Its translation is CSVAQGSGTEAFF.

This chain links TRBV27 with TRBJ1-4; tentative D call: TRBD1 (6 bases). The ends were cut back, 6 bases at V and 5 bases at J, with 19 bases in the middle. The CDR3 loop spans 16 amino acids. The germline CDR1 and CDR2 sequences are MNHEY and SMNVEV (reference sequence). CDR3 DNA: TGTGCCAGCAGCCCAAGGGGGACAACAATGAATGAAAAACTGTTTTTT. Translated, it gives CASSPRGTTMNEKLFF.

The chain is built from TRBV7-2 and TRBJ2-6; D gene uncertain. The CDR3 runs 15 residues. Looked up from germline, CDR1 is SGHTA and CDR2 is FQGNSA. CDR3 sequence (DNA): TGTGCTATTCCTGTCTGGCTCTCTGGGGCCAACGTCCTGACTTTC. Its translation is CAIPVWLSGANVLTF.

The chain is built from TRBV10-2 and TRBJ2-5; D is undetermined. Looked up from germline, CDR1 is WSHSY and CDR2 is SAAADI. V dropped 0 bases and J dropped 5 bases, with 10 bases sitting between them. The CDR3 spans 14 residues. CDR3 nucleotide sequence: TGCGCCAGCAGTGAGTCTTCGCGAGGTGAGACCCAGTACTTC. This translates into CASSESSRGETQYF.

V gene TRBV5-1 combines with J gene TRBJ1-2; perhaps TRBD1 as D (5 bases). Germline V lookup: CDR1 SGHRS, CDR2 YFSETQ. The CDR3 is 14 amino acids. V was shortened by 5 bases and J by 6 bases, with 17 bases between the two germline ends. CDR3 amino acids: CASSPGGRVNGYTF. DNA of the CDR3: TGCGCCAGCAGTCCTGGAGGCAGGGTAAATGGCTACACCTTC. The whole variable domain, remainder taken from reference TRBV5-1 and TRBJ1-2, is KAGVTQTPRYLIKTRGQQVTLSCSPISGHRSVSWYQQTPGQGLQFLFEYFSETQRNKGNFPGRFSGRQFSNSRSEMNVSTLELGDSALYLCASSPGGRVNGYTFGSGTRLTVV.

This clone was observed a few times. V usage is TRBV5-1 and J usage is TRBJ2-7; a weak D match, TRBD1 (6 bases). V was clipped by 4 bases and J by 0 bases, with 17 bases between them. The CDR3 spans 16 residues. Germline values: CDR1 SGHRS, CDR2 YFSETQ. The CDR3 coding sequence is TGCGCCAGCAGCCCATGGACAGACTCCAGCTCCTACGAGCAGTACTTC. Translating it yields CASSPWTDSSSYEQYF.

Here the CDR3 reads CARSRLAAYNEQFF. The DNA for the CDR3 is TGTGCCAGAAGTCGACTAGCGGCGTACAATGAGCAGTTCTTC. This chain links TRBV5-3 with TRBJ2-1, with 9 bases fitting TRBD2. TRBV5-3 is reported as an ORF; its role is uncertain. This CDR3 has 14 residues. The J segment lost 4 bases and the V segment lost 5 bases, leaving 4 bases of the junction unmatched.

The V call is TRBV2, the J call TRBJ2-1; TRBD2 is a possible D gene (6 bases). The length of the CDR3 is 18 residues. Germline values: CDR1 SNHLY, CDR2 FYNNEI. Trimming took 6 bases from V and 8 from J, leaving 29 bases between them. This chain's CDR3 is CASSSHPLGAGASDEQFF. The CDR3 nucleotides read TGTGCCAGCAGCTCCCATCCCCTGGGAGCGGGTGCATCGGATGAGCAGTTCTTC.

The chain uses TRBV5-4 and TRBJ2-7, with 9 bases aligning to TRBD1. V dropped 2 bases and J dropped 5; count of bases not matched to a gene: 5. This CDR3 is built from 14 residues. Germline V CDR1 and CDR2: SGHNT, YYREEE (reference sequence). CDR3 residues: CASSFEQGADEQYF. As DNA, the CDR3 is TGTGCCAGCAGCTTCGAACAGGGGGCGGACGAGCAGTACTTC. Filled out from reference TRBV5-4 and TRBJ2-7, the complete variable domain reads ETGVTQSPTHLIKTRGQQVTLRCSSQSGHNTVSWYQQALGQGPQFIFQYYREEENGRGNFPPRFSGLQFPNYSSELNVNALELDDSALYLCASSFEQGADEQYFGPGTRLTVT.

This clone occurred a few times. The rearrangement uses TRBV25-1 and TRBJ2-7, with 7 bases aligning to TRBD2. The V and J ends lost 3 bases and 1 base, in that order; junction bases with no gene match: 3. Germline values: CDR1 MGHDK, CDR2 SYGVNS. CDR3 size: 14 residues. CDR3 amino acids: CASSELAASYEQYF. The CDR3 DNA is TGTGCCAGCAGTGAGCTAGCGGCTTCCTACGAGCAGTACTTC.

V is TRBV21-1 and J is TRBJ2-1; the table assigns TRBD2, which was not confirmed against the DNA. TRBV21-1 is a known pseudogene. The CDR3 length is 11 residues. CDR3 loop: CASSTRPFQFF. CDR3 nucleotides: TGTGCCAGCAGCACGCGTCCCTTCCAGTTCTTC.